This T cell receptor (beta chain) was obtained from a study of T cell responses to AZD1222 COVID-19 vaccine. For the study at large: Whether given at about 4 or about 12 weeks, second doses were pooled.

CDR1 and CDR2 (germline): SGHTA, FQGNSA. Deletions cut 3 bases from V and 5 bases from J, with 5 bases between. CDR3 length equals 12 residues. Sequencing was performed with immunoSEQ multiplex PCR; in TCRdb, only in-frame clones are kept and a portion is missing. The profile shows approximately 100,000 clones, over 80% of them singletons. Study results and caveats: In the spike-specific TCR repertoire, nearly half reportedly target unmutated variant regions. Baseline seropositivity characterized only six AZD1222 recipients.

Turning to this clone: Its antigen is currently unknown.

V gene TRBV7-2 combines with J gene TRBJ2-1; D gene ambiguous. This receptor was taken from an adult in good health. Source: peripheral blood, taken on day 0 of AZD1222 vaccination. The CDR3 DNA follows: TGTGCCAGCAGCTTTATAAACAATGAGCAGTTCTTC. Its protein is CASSFINNEQFF.